This TCR beta chain emerged from a study of beta chain features in type 1 diabetes. The study's findings and limits: Across all four CD4+ subsets, people with type 1 diabetes showed modestly shorter TCRB CDR3s. The study found that naive, central memory and Treg TCRB repertoires appeared more similar in patients than in healthy donors.

Expressed TCRB transcripts were sequenced after all isolated RNA was converted to cDNA. Naive, central memory and regulatory T cell samples came to a mean of approximately 4 million reads. Assay: immunoSEQ multiplex PCR; the TCRdb copy retains only in-frame clones and omits some. The sample contains hundreds of thousands of clones, roughly 13% of which appear only once. As concerns this clone: Its antigen is still unknown.

Germline V CDR1 and CDR2: SQVTM, ANQGSEA. CDR3 size: 16 residues. V was pared by 3 bases and J by 3 bases, with 10 bases of the junction left unmatched. The gene calls are TRBV29-1 and TRBJ2-4, with 8 bases lining up with TRBD1. The source is a man younger than 35 with type 1 diabetes. Sequencing was done on a sample of naive CD4+ T cells from blood. The DNA for the CDR3 is TGCAGCGTTGACCGGGACAGGATTATGGACAAAAACATTCAGTACTTC. It is translated as CSVDRDRIMDKNIQYF.